This TCR beta chain was obtained from a study of T cell changes during pregnancy in multiple sclerosis. Clones were sequenced by immunoSEQ multiplex PCR, and TCRdb holds only the in-frame ones, with some missing. The sample carries roughly 110,000 clones, more than 80% recorded once. This CDR3 has 16 amino acids. The junction had 8 bases not matched to a gene; V was cut back by 4 bases and J by 4 bases. CDR1 and CDR2 (germline): MGHDK, SYGVNS. J is TRBJ2-2 and V is TRBV25-1, with 8 bases aligning to TRBD1. This sequence was found in a female donor with multiple sclerosis, enrolled in a pregnancy study. The specimen was peripheral blood, collected before pregnancy. The CDR3 DNA reads TGTGCCAGCAGTGTGGCAGGGGGCTCGGTCACCGGGGAGCTGTTTTTT. This gives the protein CASSVAGGSVTGELFF.